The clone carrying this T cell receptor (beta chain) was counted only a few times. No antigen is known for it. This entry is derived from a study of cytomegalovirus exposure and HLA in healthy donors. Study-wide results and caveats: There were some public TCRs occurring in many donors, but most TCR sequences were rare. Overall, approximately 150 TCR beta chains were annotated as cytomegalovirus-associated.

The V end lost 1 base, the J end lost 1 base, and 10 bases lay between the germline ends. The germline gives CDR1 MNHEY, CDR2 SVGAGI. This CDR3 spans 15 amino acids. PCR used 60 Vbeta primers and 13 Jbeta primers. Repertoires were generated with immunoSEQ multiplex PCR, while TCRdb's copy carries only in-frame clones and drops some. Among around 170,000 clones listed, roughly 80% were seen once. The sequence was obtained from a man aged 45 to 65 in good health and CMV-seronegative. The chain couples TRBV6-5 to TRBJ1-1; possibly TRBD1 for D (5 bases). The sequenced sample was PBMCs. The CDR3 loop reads CASSYFRGKNTEAFF. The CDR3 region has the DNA TGTGCCAGCAGTTACTTCCGGGGGAAGAACACTGAAGCTTTCTTT.